Included here is one TCR beta chain sequence, with context. Its antigen is as yet unknown. Trimming took off 4 bases at V and 7 bases at J, with 15 bases between the two ends. In germline, CDR1 is SGHRS, CDR2 YFSETQ. The CDR3 loop spans 15 amino acids. The 5'RACE method, run with constant-segment primers, produced TCR alpha and TCR beta cDNA libraries (carrying sample barcodes and UMIs). TCRdb redid the calling of the 5' RACE reads with MiXCR, one entry per CDR3 protein. The data hold 450,000 to 650,000 distinct CDR3 sequences, with about a sixth observed a single time. The data are from a study of T-cell memory formation after mild COVID-19. Findings of the study overall: Memory sampled before infection contained some responding clones, suggesting cross-reactive memory joined. From day 15 to 85, contracting clones were balanced between CD4 and CD8, whereas later expanders leaned toward CD4+. Specificity for SARS-CoV-2 was not confirmed among the second-wave clones peaking on day 37.

This receptor was obtained from an adult woman who had mild COVID-19 (a few samples of this study predate the infection). Cell type and time point are not known. The genes are TRBV5-1 and TRBJ2-6; no clear D gene. Material: PBMCs or a T cell subset sorted from them (not recorded which). CDR3: CASSPPQVGANVLTF. DNA for the CDR3: TGCGCCAGCAGCCCCCCCCAGGTCGGAGCCAACGTCCTGACTTTC.